Shown below are 14 T cell receptor beta chains from a single sample sequenced in a study of T cells in Graves' hyperthyroidism and ophthalmopathy. The investigators amplified TCR beta CDR3 regions from RNA transcripts. A set of HTBI primers served as the primers for a first-round RT-PCR of the TCR CDR3. TCRdb re-analysed the multiplex PCR reads in MiXCR, keeping a single row per CDR3 protein. This sample carries a few hundred thousand distinct CDR3 sequences, roughly 15% of them seen once, and the ten largest clones take 15% to 20%. Sequences were obtained from blood. These TCRs come from a woman younger than 45 with Graves' ophthalmopathy.

This clonotype was seen only a few times. The chain combines TRBV19 with TRBJ2-7, with D possibly TRBD1 on 5 matching bases. V lost 5 bases to trimming and J lost 2 bases, with 7 bases between them. Germline values: CDR1 LNHDA, CDR2 SQIVND (reference sequence). This CDR3 is built from 12 residues. This CDR3 is CASSGATYEQYF. The CDR3 DNA sequence: TGTGCCAGTAGTGGGGCAACCTACGAGCAGTACTTC.

This chain links TRBV5-1 with TRBJ2-3; 14 bases align to TRBD2. CDR3 length: 17 amino acids. Losses at the gene ends were 1 base for V and 6 bases for J; bases not matched to a gene: 7. From germline, CDR1 is SGHRS and CDR2 YFSETQ. The CDR3 coding sequence is TGCGCCAGCAGCTTGTCGACTAGCGGGGGGGCCCGGGATACGCAGTATTTT. This translates into CASSLSTSGGARDTQYF.

The table lists this clonotype with many counts. The DNA for the CDR3 is TGTGCCAGCAAATCGAGCTCTGGGGCCAACGTCCTGACTTTC. Translated: CASKSSSGANVLTF. The chain links TRBV12-3 or TRBV12-4 to TRBJ2-6; D is uncertain. V was pared by 7 bases and J by 0 bases, with 7 bases between. The CDR3 totals 14 residues.

This clonotype was seen at least ten times. The chain employs TRBV24-1 and TRBJ2-1; TRBD2 agrees at 9 bases. The CDR3 length is 17 residues. Germline CDR1 reads KGHDR; CDR2 reads SFDVKD. V lost 3 bases to trimming and J lost 1 base; unmatched junction nucleotides: 6. CDR3: CATSDRLAGLSYNEQFF. In nucleotides, the CDR3 is TGTGCCACCAGTGATCGTCTAGCGGGGCTATCCTACAATGAGCAGTTCTTC.

The J gene is TRBJ2-5, the V gene TRBV12-3 or TRBV12-4, with TRBD2 matching 8 bases. The CDR3 length is 14 residues. The ends lost 3 bases at V and 5 bases at J; junction bases unmatched: 5. The CDR3 region has the DNA TGTGCCAGCAGTTTGTCGCGGGGGGAGGAGACCCAGTACTTC. It is translated as CASSLSRGEETQYF.

This clonotype has a count of ten or more. The chain combines TRBV18 with TRBJ1-4; D possibly corresponds to TRBD1 (6 bases). Between the trimmed V and J ends, which lost 2 bases and 4 bases, there was a span of 14 bases. Germline lookup yields CDR1 KGHSH and CDR2 LQKENI. CDR3 length equals 16 residues. The DNA for the CDR3 is TGTGCCAGCTCACCATTGCCCGGGGGCTATAATGAAAAACTGTTTTTT. Amino acids: CASSPLPGGYNEKLFF.

The chain uses TRBV4-1 and TRBJ2-1, with 7 bases fitting TRBD2. The CDR3 contains 16 residues. Germline CDR1 and CDR2: MGHRA and YSYEKL. J gave up 3 bases and V 3 bases, and 8 bases lay outside the gene matches. DNA of the CDR3: TGCGCCAGCAGCCAGCTATCGGGGAGGGACTACAATGAGCAGTTCTTC. This sequence encodes CASSQLSGRDYNEQFF.

This clonotype has at least ten counts. V is TRBV6-2 or TRBV6-3 and J is TRBJ1-1; no reliable D call. The length of the CDR3 is 13 residues. The ends were cut back, 0 bases at V and 2 bases at J, with 4 bases in the middle. Looked up from germline, CDR1 is MNHEY and CDR2 is SVGEGT. CDR3 amino acids: CASSYSDNTEAFF. In nucleotides, the CDR3 is TGTGCCAGCAGTTACTCGGACAACACTGAAGCTTTCTTT.

This clonotype came up many times. The CDR3 is CASSSNTGPQLQGKQYF. The DNA of the CDR3 is TGTGCCAGCAGTTCGAACACCGGGCCCCAGCTCCAAGGGAAGCAGTACTTC. The chain is built from TRBV28 and TRBJ2-7; D remains unclear. CDR1 is MDHEN, CDR2 SYDVKM, per germline. V was cut by 4 bases and J by 8 bases, with 27 bases left in between. The CDR3 is 17 amino acids.

V is TRBV11-2 and J is TRBJ2-1; TRBD2 matches 14 bases. This CDR3 is 18 amino acids long. The ends lost 5 bases at V and 5 bases at J; junction bases unmatched: 11. The V gene's germline CDR1 is SGHAT and CDR2 FQNNGV. The CDR3 is CASSLTLAGLAGDNEQFF. DNA of the CDR3: TGTGCCAGCAGCCTTACCTTAGCGGGACTAGCGGGGGACAATGAGCAGTTCTTC.

This clonotype was seen at least ten times. This sequence joins TRBV20-1 and TRBJ1-1; D call uncertain. The CDR3 has 14 amino acids. The V gene lost 6 bases and the J gene lost 3 bases, with 17 bases spanning the gap. The germline CDR1 and CDR2 sequences are DFQATT and SNEGSKA (reference sequence). CDR3 protein: CSARPKMWDTEAFF. CDR3 sequence (DNA): TGCAGTGCCCGACCCAAGATGTGGGACACTGAAGCTTTCTTT.

In its sample, this clonotype was seen many times. The V and J genes are TRBV18 and TRBJ1-6, with D possibly matching TRBD1 (5 bases). The V gene's germline CDR1 is KGHSH and CDR2 LQKENI. V lost 1 base to trimming and J lost 8 bases, with 12 bases between them. The CDR3 sequence is 15 residues long. DNA for the CDR3: TGTGCCAGCTCACCACGGGGGGGGAGTGATTCACCCCTCCACTTT. This encodes CASSPRGGSDSPLHF.

The table lists this clonotype with many counts. The V gene is TRBV6-1, the J gene TRBJ2-7; 7 positions match TRBD2. Germline V lookup: CDR1 MNHNS, CDR2 SASEGT. Trimming removed 6 bases from V and 4 bases from J; junction bases left unmatched: 12. This CDR3 has 15 residues. The CDR3 DNA reads TGTGCCAGCAGAAAGTTCCTGGGAGGGGAATACGAGCAGTACTTC. It is translated as CASRKFLGGEYEQYF.

The gene calls are TRBV6-1 and TRBJ2-1; D assignment may be TRBD1 or TRBD2 (5 bases each). Germline V gives CDR1 MNHNS, CDR2 SASEGT. Trimming shortened V by 7 bases and J by 6 bases, and 19 bases separated the two germline ends. The CDR3 is 15 residues long. For the CDR3, the DNA is TGTGCCAGCATCCGGGGTAGGGGTGTTTCCAATGAGCAGTTCTTC. Protein: CASIRGRGVSNEQFF.